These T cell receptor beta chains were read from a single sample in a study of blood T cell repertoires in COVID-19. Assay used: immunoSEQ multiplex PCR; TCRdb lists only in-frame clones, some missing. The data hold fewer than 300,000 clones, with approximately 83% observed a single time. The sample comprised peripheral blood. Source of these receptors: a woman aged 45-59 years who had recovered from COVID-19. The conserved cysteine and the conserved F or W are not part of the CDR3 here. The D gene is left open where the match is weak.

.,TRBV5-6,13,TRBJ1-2,ASSLAGESVYGYT
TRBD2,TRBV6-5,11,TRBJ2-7,ASSTSGSIAQY
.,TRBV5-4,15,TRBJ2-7,ASSFGSRAGRSSEQY
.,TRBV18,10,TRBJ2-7,ASSPQGNEQY
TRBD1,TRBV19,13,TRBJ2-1,ASSPRGPGDNEQF
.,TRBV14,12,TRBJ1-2,ASSQAVSGMGYT
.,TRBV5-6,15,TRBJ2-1,ASSLRTGAGTANEQF
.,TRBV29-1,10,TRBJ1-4,SVGGLNEKLF
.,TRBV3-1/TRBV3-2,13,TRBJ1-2,ASSQVGGVDYGYT
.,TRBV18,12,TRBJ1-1,ASSPTTGETEAF